This entry is about one TCR beta chain. The data were obtained in a study of CD8+ T cells in alopecia areata. Whole-study context: Patients in the treated group were given tofacitinib by mouth, 5 to 10 mg twice a day.

Reverse transcription of extracted RNA yielded cDNA, which provided the sequencing template. Generated by immunoSEQ multiplex PCR, the TCRdb table keeps only in-frame clones and is missing some. This table holds around 160,000 clones, 87% found once. The germline CDR1 and CDR2 sequences are MNHEY and SMNVEV (reference sequence). The CDR3 is 17 residues long. Losses at the gene ends were 2 bases for V and 2 bases for J; bases not matched to a gene: 8. The TCR sequence derives from a human donor with alopecia areata. The chain employs TRBV27 and TRBJ2-2; TRBD1 aligns across 7 bases. Sequences were derived from CD8+ T cells sorted from blood, sampled at week 0. CDR3 region: CASSLGSGQSNTGELFF. CDR3 sequence (DNA): TGTGCCAGCAGTTTAGGGTCGGGACAGTCAAACACCGGGGAGCTGTTTTTT.